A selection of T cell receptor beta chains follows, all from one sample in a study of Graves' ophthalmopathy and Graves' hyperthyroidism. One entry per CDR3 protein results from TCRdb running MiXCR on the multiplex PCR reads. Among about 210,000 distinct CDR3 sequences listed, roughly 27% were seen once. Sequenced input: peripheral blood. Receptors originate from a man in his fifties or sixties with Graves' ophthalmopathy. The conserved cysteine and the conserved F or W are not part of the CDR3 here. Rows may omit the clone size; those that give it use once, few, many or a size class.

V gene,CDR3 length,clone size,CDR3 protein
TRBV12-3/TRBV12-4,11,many,ASSLPPQETQY
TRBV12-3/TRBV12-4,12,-,ASGGRSSGNTIY
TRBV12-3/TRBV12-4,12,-,ASTEAFMNTEAF
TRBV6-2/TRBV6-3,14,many,ASNAYGQGYTGELF
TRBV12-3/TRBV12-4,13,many,ASSLNSAGANVLT
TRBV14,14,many,ASSQGGQGIGQPQH
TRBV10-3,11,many,ATYSYGEETQY
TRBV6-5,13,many,ASSYRAIDTGELF
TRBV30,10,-,AWSVRGGVQY
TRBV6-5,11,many,ASSFAQNYEQY
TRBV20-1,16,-,SARDPWAEGGNQETQY
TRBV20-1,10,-,SATPSGSEQY
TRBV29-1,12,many,SVLPGEGNQPQH
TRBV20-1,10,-,SADGQGGRAF
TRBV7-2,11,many,ASTSGQKETQY
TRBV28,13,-,ASSPPGKVGNTIY
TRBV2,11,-,ASSESRYYGYT
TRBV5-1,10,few,ASSLGWTEAF
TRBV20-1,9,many,SARDPSEQY
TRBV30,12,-,AWSVPEWGTEAF
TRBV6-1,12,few,ASKDDPPLRSQH
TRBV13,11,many,ASSPPGTSEQY
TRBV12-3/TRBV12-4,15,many,ASSGERRTGTPYEQY
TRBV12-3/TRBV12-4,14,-,ASSLGGFFSNQPQH
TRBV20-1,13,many,SARDGTVRNSPLH
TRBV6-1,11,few,ASRDSLNSPLH
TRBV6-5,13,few,ASSYNPDGNYGYT